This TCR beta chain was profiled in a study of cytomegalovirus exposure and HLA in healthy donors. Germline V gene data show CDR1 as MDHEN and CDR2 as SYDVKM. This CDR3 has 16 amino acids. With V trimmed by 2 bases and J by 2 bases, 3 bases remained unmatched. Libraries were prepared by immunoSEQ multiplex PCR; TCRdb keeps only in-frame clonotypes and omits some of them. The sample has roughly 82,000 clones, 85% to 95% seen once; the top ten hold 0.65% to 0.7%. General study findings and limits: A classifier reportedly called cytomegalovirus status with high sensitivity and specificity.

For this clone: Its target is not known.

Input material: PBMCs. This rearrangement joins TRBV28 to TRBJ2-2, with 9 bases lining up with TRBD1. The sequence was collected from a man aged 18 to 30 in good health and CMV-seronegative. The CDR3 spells CASSLGTGINTGELFF. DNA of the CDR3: TGTGCCAGCAGTTTAGGGACAGGGATTAACACCGGGGAGCTGTTTTTT.